The entry that follows covers one T cell receptor beta chain sequence. The antigen remains unidentified. This record comes from a study of T-cell reconstitution after alpha-beta-depleted transplantation in children. Study-wide results and limits: At the one-year point after transplant, T-cell counts and TCRbeta diversity were found to come mostly from T cells that had been newly produced. Alpha-beta T cells present about two months after transplant were reported to originate from several hundred expanded graft clones. Surviving recipient cells, namely T cells and thymic progenitors, were the source of high day-60 TCRbeta diversity in some patients.

Preparation of the TCRbeta library was carried out with unique molecular identifiers. TCRdb processed the PCR reads anew with MiXCR; each CDR3 protein has one entry. This table holds 450,000 to 700,000 distinct CDR3 sequences, 25% to 30% found once. There are 15 residues in the CDR3. Trimming removed 1 base at V and 4 bases at J, with 11 bases between. From germline, CDR1 is SGHTA and CDR2 FQGNSA. This receptor was identified in a boy younger than two with Wiskott-Aldrich syndrome, due to receive a stem cell transplant. Sequenced here: PBMCs, sampled before TCRalphabeta/CD19-depleted stem cell transplant. The chain employs TRBV7-2 and TRBJ1-5, with D perhaps matching TRBD1 (5 bases). CDR3: CASSLEGRWNQPQHF. Here the CDR3 DNA reads TGTGCCAGCAGCTTAGAGGGACGCTGGAATCAGCCCCAGCATTTT.